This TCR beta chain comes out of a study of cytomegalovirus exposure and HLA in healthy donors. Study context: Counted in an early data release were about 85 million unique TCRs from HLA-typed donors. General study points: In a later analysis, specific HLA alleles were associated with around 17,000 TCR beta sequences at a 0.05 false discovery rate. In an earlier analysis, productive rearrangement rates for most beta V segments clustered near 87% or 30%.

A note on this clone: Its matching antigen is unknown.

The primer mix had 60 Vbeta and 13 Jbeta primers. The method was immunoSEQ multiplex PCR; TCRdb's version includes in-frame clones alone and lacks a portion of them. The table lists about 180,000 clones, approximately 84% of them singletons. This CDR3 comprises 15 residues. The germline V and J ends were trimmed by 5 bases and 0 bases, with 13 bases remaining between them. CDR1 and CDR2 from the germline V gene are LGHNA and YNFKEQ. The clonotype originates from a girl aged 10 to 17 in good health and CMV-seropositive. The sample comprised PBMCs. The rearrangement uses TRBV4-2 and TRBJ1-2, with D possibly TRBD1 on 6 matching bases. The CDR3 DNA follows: TGTGCCAGCAGCGACCACAGGGCACCTAACTATGGCTACACCTTC. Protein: CASSDHRAPNYGYTF.